The rows below give T cell receptor beta chains drawn from one sample of a study of post-analysis software for immune sequencing data. Via MiXCR, TCRdb re-called the PCR reads, giving one row per CDR3 protein. The data contain about 770,000 distinct CDR3 sequences, about 43% of them seen just once; the ten biggest clones take up 4.9%. Material: blood. Receptors originate from a girl aged 5-17 years with multiple sclerosis. The CDR3 runs from the conserved cysteine through the conserved F or W. D genes are given only for firm matches. Size tells how often a clone was seen (once, few, many) or the class of an expanded clone, and some rows leave it out.

-	few	TRBV11-2	TRBJ2-5	TGTGCCAGCAGGTGGGAGCGGGAGACCCAGTACTTC	CASRWERETQYF
TRBD2	-	TRBV7-2	TRBJ2-1	TGTGCCAGCAGCCTGACTAGCGGGGGGGCCAATGAGCAGTTCTTC	CASSLTSGGANEQFF
TRBD2	many	TRBV7-6	TRBJ2-1	TGTGCCAGCAGCTTAAGTCGCCTAGCGGGATATAGCGATGAGCAGTTCTTC	CASSLSRLAGYSDEQFF
-	few	TRBV5-5	TRBJ1-2	TGTGCCAGCAGCTTGTTTCCCATTAGGCCTCCTGGCTACACCTTC	CASSLFPIRPPGYTF
-	few	TRBV7-2	TRBJ2-7	TGTGCCAGCAGCTTGGTAGTAGGCGAGCAGTACTTC	CASSLVVGEQYF
-	-	TRBV3-1	TRBJ1-2	TGTGCCAGCAGCCAAGGGTTGAACTCCTATGGCTACACCTTC	CASSQGLNSYGYTF
-	-	TRBV7-2	TRBJ2-1	TGTGCCAGCAGCCCCACCGGGTCCACCTACAATGAGCAGTTCTTC	CASSPTGSTYNEQFF
-	few	TRBV29-1	TRBJ2-5	TGCAGCGCCCGGACAGTTACGTACCAAGAGACCCAGTACTTC	CSARTVTYQETQYF
-	-	TRBV10-3	TRBJ2-1	TGTGCCATCAGTGAGTCTATAGCGGCCCACTACAATGAGCAGTTCTTC	CAISESIAAHYNEQFF
TRBD2	-	TRBV6-5	TRBJ2-1	TGTGCCAGCAGTTACTCCCCCCCGGCGGGAGGTCGCAATGAGCAGTTCTTC	CASSYSPPAGGRNEQFF
-	many	TRBV6-4	TRBJ1-1	TGTGCCAGCAGTGACTCGAATCGTCCCACCGAAGCTTTCTTT	CASSDSNRPTEAFF
-	-	TRBV6-5	TRBJ1-5	TGTGCCAGCGGCGAACGGGGAAGGGCCCAGCATTTT	CASGERGRAQHF
-	-	TRBV20-1	TRBJ1-5	TGCAGTGCTAGAGTTGGTGGGGGAGGGAGTCAGCCCCAGCATTTT	CSARVGGGGSQPQHF
-	-	TRBV6-1	TRBJ2-1	TGTGCCAGCAGTGACCGGGGACTGGACACCTACAATGAGCAGTTCTTC	CASSDRGLDTYNEQFF
-	-	TRBV29-1	TRBJ2-1	TGCAGCGTTGCGGACATATTTGGGTACAATGAGCAGTTCTTC	CSVADIFGYNEQFF
TRBD2	-	TRBV28	TRBJ2-1	TGTGCCAGCAGCCGTTCCCCTAGCGGAGGTGAGCAGTTCTTC	CASSRSPSGGEQFF
-	-	TRBV5-6	TRBJ2-5	TGTGCCAGCAGCTTGGCCGGGCGGGACGAGGAGACCCAGTACTTC	CASSLAGRDEETQYF
-	-	TRBV7-9	TRBJ1-2	TGTGCCAGCAGCTTAGGCGCCGTTTGGGGCTACACCTTC	CASSLGAVWGYTF
TRBD1	-	TRBV20-1	TRBJ2-7	TGCAGTGCCAGGGAGGACAGGGTAGGTTCCCGCCACGAGCAGTACTTC	CSAREDRVGSRHEQYF
-	few	TRBV6-6	TRBJ2-5	TGTGCCAGCAGTTACTTGGACAGACGGGAGACCCAGTACTTC	CASSYLDRRETQYF
-	many	TRBV11-2	TRBJ2-4	TGTGCCAGCAGCTTAGATCCCACTAGGGAGAACATTCAGTACTTC	CASSLDPTRENIQYF
TRBD2	-	TRBV7-2	TRBJ2-5	TGTGCCAGCAGCTTAGAGGGGACTAAACAAGAGACCCAGTACTTC	CASSLEGTKQETQYF
-	-	TRBV28	TRBJ2-1	TGTGCCAGCAGTTCTCCCGTGGAGCAGTTCTTC	CASSSPVEQFF
-	-	TRBV20-1	TRBJ2-7	TGCAGTGCCGCTAGGAATTTGGACTCCTACGAGCAGTACTTC	CSAARNLDSYEQYF
TRBD2	-	TRBV5-1	TRBJ2-3	TGCGCCAGCAGGCACAAACGACTAGCGGGAGAGGATACGCAGTATTTT	CASRHKRLAGEDTQYF
-	-	TRBV6-1	TRBJ1-4	TGTGCCACACGGCGGGGCCAAGTCGCTAATGAAAAACTGTTTTTT	CATRRGQVANEKLFF
TRBD2	-	TRBV5-1	TRBJ2-1	TGCGCCAGCAGCTCGGGACTAGCGGGTAAGAGCTACAATGAGCAGTTCTTC	CASSSGLAGKSYNEQFF
-	-	TRBV12-3/TRBV12-4	TRBJ2-5	TGTGCCAGCAGTACTGGGGCCAGAACGGAGACCCAGTACTTC	CASSTGARTETQYF
-	-	TRBV6-6	TRBJ1-1	TGTGCCAGCAGTTACTCGAACAGGTTAGGGGGGACTGAAGCTTTCTTT	CASSYSNRLGGTEAFF
TRBD2	-	TRBV12-3/TRBV12-4	TRBJ2-1	TGTGCCAGCAGTAATAGCGGGGGCTCCTACAATGAGCAGTTCTTC	CASSNSGGSYNEQFF
-	once	TRBV18	TRBJ2-7	TGTGCCAGCTCACCAGTCAGGGTCGAAAACGAGCAGTACTTC	CASSPVRVENEQYF
-	-	TRBV12-3/TRBV12-4	TRBJ2-5	TGTGCCAGCAGTTTGCACAGCCAAGAGACCCAGTACTTC	CASSLHSQETQYF
-	-	TRBV5-5	TRBJ2-3	TGTGCCAGCAGCTGGACCGGAGATACGCAGTATTTT	CASSWTGDTQYF
-	-	TRBV11-2	TRBJ2-7	TGTGCCAGCAGCTTAGATTCTTTGGACAGCCACTACGAGCAGTACTTC	CASSLDSLDSHYEQYF
TRBD1	-	TRBV7-3	TRBJ2-2	TGTGCCAGCAGCTTAACCGGCAGGGGGCAGGGCACCGGGGAGCTGTTTTTT	CASSLTGRGQGTGELFF
-	-	TRBV6-5	TRBJ1-6	TGTGCCAGCAGAATTGACTGGTTAAACTATAATTCACCCCTCCACTTT	CASRIDWLNYNSPLHF
-	-	TRBV12-3/TRBV12-4	TRBJ2-3	TGTGCCAGCAGTTTAGACGGGAGAGGGGCAGATGCGCAGTATTTT	CASSLDGRGADAQYF
TRBD2	once	TRBV9	TRBJ2-1	TGTGCCAGCAGCCCCCATCCGGGACTAGCGGGATCCGATGAGCAGTTCTTC	CASSPHPGLAGSDEQFF
-	-	TRBV7-8	TRBJ2-1	TGTGCCAGCAGCTTAAAGGTTCGGGCTGAGTACAATGAGCAGTTCTTC	CASSLKVRAEYNEQFF
TRBD1	few	TRBV7-2	TRBJ1-2	TGTGCCAGCAGCTTAGGGACAGGCCCCCGTATTGCTGGCTACACCTTC	CASSLGTGPRIAGYTF
-	few	TRBV20-1	TRBJ2-1	TGCAGTGCTAGAGGCGGGGCCGAACGACACAATGAGCAGTTCTTC	CSARGGAERHNEQFF
TRBD2	-	TRBV5-5	TRBJ2-1	TGTGCCAGCAGCTCTGCAAGGACTAGCGGGTACAATGAGCAGTTCTTC	CASSSARTSGYNEQFF
-	few	TRBV6-1	TRBJ1-1	TGTGCCAGCAGTGTGGGCAGGGGCACTGAAGCTTTCTTT	CASSVGRGTEAFF
-	-	TRBV13	TRBJ2-5	TGTGCCAGCAGCAGAGGCACGACAGAGGGCGGAGAGACCCAGTACTTC	CASSRGTTEGGETQYF
TRBD1	-	TRBV20-1	TRBJ2-1	TGCAGTGCTCCCCTCCCGGGACAGGCAATTTACAATGAGCAGTTCTTC	CSAPLPGQAIYNEQFF
TRBD1	few	TRBV4-1	TRBJ2-7	TGCGCCAGCAGCCAAGACCCCGGGACAGGGGTGGACGAGCAGTACTTC	CASSQDPGTGVDEQYF
-	many	TRBV7-2	TRBJ1-6	TGTGCCAGCAGCCCCCTCCAGTTAGAACCCCTCCACTTT	CASSPLQLEPLHF
TRBD1	-	TRBV24-1	TRBJ2-1	TGTGCCACCAGTGATTATCGGACAGGGAGGCACAATGAGCAGTTCTTC	CATSDYRTGRHNEQFF
TRBD2	-	TRBV14	TRBJ2-3	TGTGCCAGCAGCGACGTCCCGGGAGGGCCCCCAGATACGCAGTATTTT	CASSDVPGGPPDTQYF
-	-	TRBV7-8	TRBJ2-4	TGTGCCAGCAGCTTAGGCCCCAAAAACATTCAGTACTTC	CASSLGPKNIQYF
-	-	TRBV7-9	TRBJ1-5	TGTGCCAGCAGCTTAGAGGGCAATAACAATCAGCCCCAGCATTTT	CASSLEGNNNQPQHF